A single sample gave rise to the 5 T cell receptor beta chains below, sequenced in a study of blood T cell repertoires in COVID-19. The assay was immunoSEQ multiplex PCR, and TCRdb's table has in-frame clones only and misses some. The sample has approximately 200,000 clones, 80% to 90% seen once. The sequencing sample was made of peripheral blood. The receptors derive from a woman aged 80 or over with acute or convalescent COVID-19.

The rearrangement uses TRBV19 and TRBJ1-1, with TRBD1 matching 7 bases. The CDR3 spans 14 residues. Germline V CDR1 and CDR2: LNHDA, SQIVND (reference sequence). Trimming cost V 5 bases and J 3 bases; bases outside gene matches: 6. In DNA, the CDR3 is TGTGCCAGTAGTCCCCGACAGGGAGACACTGAAGCTTTCTTT. It yields the protein CASSPRQGDTEAFF.

There are a few counts of this clone. This rearrangement joins TRBV1 to TRBJ2-3; the table's TRBD2 call for D was not verified on the DNA. TRBV1 is given as a pseudogene. This CDR3 has 16 amino acids. CDR3 sequence reads: CTSSQPAGEVTDTQYF. For the CDR3, the DNA is TGCACCAGCAGCCAGCCAGCGGGGGAGGTCACAGATACGCAGTATTTT.

V is TRBV3-1 (or the pseudogene TRBV3-2) and J is TRBJ2-4; D possibly corresponds to TRBD1 (5 bases). Germline-derived CDR1 and CDR2 are LGHDT and YNNKEL (reference sequence). V shed 6 bases and J shed 5 bases, with 14 bases lying between them. This CDR3 spans 14 amino acids. The CDR3 DNA reads TGTGCCAGCAGTCGAAATTTACAGGAAAACATTCAGTACTTC. This gives the protein CASSRNLQENIQYF.

The chain couples TRBV30 to TRBJ1-1; 7 bases agree with TRBD1. Trimming at V came to 5 bases and at J to 0 bases, leaving 3 bases not matched to a gene. The CDR3 contains 13 residues. The germline gives CDR1 GTSNPN, CDR2 SVGIG (reference sequence). DNA for the CDR3: TGTGCCTGGGCCGGGACAGTGAACACTGAAGCTTTCTTT. This sequence encodes CAWAGTVNTEAFF.

The chain is built from TRBV2 and TRBJ2-7; D perhaps matches TRBD1 (5 bases). The germline gives CDR1 SNHLY, CDR2 FYNNEI. The CDR3 is 13 residues long. Trimming removed 7 bases at V and 4 bases at J, with 14 bases between. DNA for the CDR3: TGTGCCAGCACAAGGGGCCTCTCTTACGAGCAGTACTTC. This gives the protein CASTRGLSYEQYF.